Below, 27 T cell receptor beta chains from the same sample are listed, as sequenced in a study of cytotoxic CD8 clonotypes in ibrutinib-treated CLL. The method was immunoSEQ multiplex PCR; TCRdb's version includes in-frame clones alone and lacks a portion of them. The sample yields some 200,000 clones, roughly 65% seen once. The source material was PBMCs, sampled after 12 months of ibrutinib treatment. All receptors come from a human donor with chronic lymphocytic leukemia.

This clone appeared a few times. This chain joins TRBV2 and TRBJ1-2, with 9 bases lining up with TRBD1. This CDR3 contains 13 residues. The germline CDR1 and CDR2 sequences are SNHLY and FYNNEI. V lost 7 bases and J lost 4; bases outside the gene matches: 4. The chain's CDR3 is CASNDRGSYGYTF. CDR3 DNA: TGTGCCAGCAACGACAGGGGGTCCTATGGCTACACCTTC.

This clone was observed a few times. This rearrangement joins TRBV7-9 to TRBJ2-2, with 10 positions matching TRBD1. The CDR3 consists of 15 residues. Germline loops: CDR1 SEHNR, CDR2 FQNEAQ (reference sequence). The J segment lost 3 bases and the V segment lost 11 bases, leaving 9 bases of the junction unmatched. The CDR3 region is CAVHSGTGDTGELFF. CDR3 in DNA: TGTGCCGTACATTCCGGGACAGGGGACACCGGGGAGCTGTTTTTT. Full variable domain (rest looked up from reference TRBV7-9 and TRBJ2-2): DTGVSQNPRHKITKRGQNVTFRCDPISEHNRLYWYRQTLGQGPEFLTYFQNEAQLEKSRLLSDRFSAERPKGSFSTLEIQRTEQGDSAMYLCAVHSGTGDTGELFFGEGSRLTVL.

This rearrangement joins TRBV2 to TRBJ2-7; D unresolved. V lost 1 base to trimming and J lost 3 bases, with 10 bases between them. The CDR3 contains 14 residues. Germline V gene sequence: CDR1 SNHLY, CDR2 FYNNEI. The CDR3 protein is CASSEVGYDYEQYF. CDR3 DNA: TGTGCCAGCAGTGAAGTGGGTTACGACTACGAGCAGTACTTC.

Only a few counts were recorded for this clone. This sequence joins TRBV15 and TRBJ2-7; D unclear. The germline V and J ends were trimmed by 0 bases and 6 bases, with 9 bases remaining between them. Germline V CDR1 and CDR2: LNHNV, YYDKDF (reference sequence). The CDR3 sequence is 13 residues long. Here the CDR3 DNA reads TGTGCCACCAGCAGAGATAGGGTTTCCGAGCAGTACTTC. It specifies CATSRDRVSEQYF. Full variable domain (outside the CDR3, taken from reference TRBV15 and TRBJ2-7): DAMVIQNPRYQVTQFGKPVTLSCSQTLNHNVMYWYQQKSSQAPKLLFHYYDKDFNNEADTPDNFQSRRPNTSFCFLDIRSPGLGDTAMYLCATSRDRVSEQYFGPGTRLTVT.

The V and J genes are TRBV4-1 and TRBJ1-4; D is undetermined. Trimming stripped 3 bases from V and 1 base from J, with 12 bases between. This CDR3 comprises 16 residues. CDR1 is MGHRA, CDR2 YSYEKL, per germline. CDR3 coding DNA: TGCGCCAGCAGCCAGGTTCTCAGAGTAACTAATGAAAAACTGTTTTTT. Amino acids: CASSQVLRVTNEKLFF.

The sample holds one count of this clone. The chain links TRBV7-2 to TRBJ2-6; tentatively, D is TRBD1 (6 bases). Germline-derived CDR1 and CDR2 are SGHTA and FQGNSA. The CDR3 has 15 amino acids. V shed 1 base and J shed 4 bases, with 8 bases lying between them. CDR3: CASSLEGTGANVLTF. The CDR3 DNA follows: TGTGCCAGCAGCTTAGAGGGGACAGGGGCCAACGTCCTGACTTTC.

This chain links TRBV30 with TRBJ2-7; TRBD2 agrees at 11 bases. V shed 5 bases, J shed 2 bases, and the junction held 5 bases outside the gene matches. This CDR3 region has 14 residues. Germline V gives CDR1 GTSNPN, CDR2 SVGIG (reference sequence). For the CDR3, the DNA is TGTGCCTGGTCCCTAGCGGGAGGTCCCTACGAGCAGTACTTC. Encoded protein: CAWSLAGGPYEQYF. The whole variable domain, remainder taken from reference TRBV30 and TRBJ2-7, is SQTIHQWPATLVQPVGSPLSLECTVEGTSNPNLYWYRQAAGRGLQLLFYSVGIGQISSEVPQNLSASRPQDRQFILSSKKLLLSDSGFYLCAWSLAGGPYEQYFGPGTRLTVT.

The rearrangement uses TRBV30 and TRBJ2-7, with D possibly being TRBD1 (6 bases). V was shortened by 0 bases and J by 2 bases, with 8 bases between the two germline ends. CDR3 length: 13 residues. The V gene's germline CDR1 is GTSNPN and CDR2 SVGIG (reference sequence). In DNA form, the CDR3 reads TGTGCCTGGAGTGTACAGGGACCCTACGAGCAGTACTTC. Its protein product is CAWSVQGPYEQYF.

There are a few counts of this clone. This chain uses TRBV27 with TRBJ1-6; 9 bases line up with TRBD1. The germline V gene has CDR1 MNHEY and CDR2 SMNVEV (reference sequence). The CDR3 consists of 16 residues. V lost 5 bases to trimming and J lost 7 bases; unmatched junction nucleotides: 9. CDR3 nucleotide sequence: TGTGCCAGCAGTCCTCCAGCCGGGACAGGGAATTCACCCCTCCACTTT. Translating it yields CASSPPAGTGNSPLHF.

The chain carries TRBV5-4 and TRBJ2-7; D not certain. Trimming shortened V by 5 bases and J by 5 bases, and 14 bases separated the two germline ends. There are 13 residues in the CDR3. CDR1 SGHNT and CDR2 YYREEE come from the germline V gene (reference sequence). The DNA for the CDR3 is TGTGCCAGCAGGACGGACCTACTCCACGAGCAGTACTTC. This encodes CASRTDLLHEQYF.

This clone turned up a few times. This sequence joins TRBV7-2 and TRBJ2-3; no reliable D call. From germline, CDR1 is SGHTA and CDR2 FQGNSA. V was pared by 5 bases and J by 2 bases, with 5 bases between. The CDR3 runs to 12 residues. CDR3 sequence reads: CASSPTTDTQYF. The CDR3 bases are TGTGCCAGCAGCCCGACCACAGATACGCAGTATTTT.

The chain combines TRBV6-5 with TRBJ2-2, with D hard to call. Germline CDR1 and CDR2: MNHEY and SVGAGI. V lost 10 bases and J 2 bases, leaving 14 bases between the germline ends. This CDR3 is 14 amino acids long. The CDR3 protein is CAIASDYNTGELFF. The CDR3 nucleotides read TGTGCCATCGCGAGTGATTACAACACCGGGGAGCTGTTTTTT.

The chain links TRBV6-5 to TRBJ2-3, with TRBD2 identical over 11 bases. V shed 0 bases, J shed 6 bases, and the junction held 2 bases outside the gene matches. The CDR3 totals 15 residues. Germline values: CDR1 MNHEY, CDR2 SVGAGI. The CDR3 bases are TGTGCCAGCAGTTACTCAGCTAGCGGGGGGGATACGCAGTATTTT. Translating it yields CASSYSASGGDTQYF.

This clone was detected a few times. DNA for the CDR3: TGCGCCAGCAGCCAAGGGATCGGGGCTTATGGCTACACCTTC. It codes for CASSQGIGAYGYTF. V usage is TRBV4-1 and J usage is TRBJ1-2; possibly TRBD1 for D (5 bases). The germline V gene encodes CDR1 MGHRA and CDR2 YSYEKL. The length of the CDR3 is 14 residues. Trimming removed 1 base at V and 5 bases at J, with 11 bases between.

The chain couples TRBV5-1 to TRBJ1-2; 10 bases match TRBD1. V lost 4 bases to trimming and J lost 3 bases; unmatched junction nucleotides: 15. Germline values: CDR1 SGHRS, CDR2 YFSETQ. CDR3 length equals 18 residues. CDR3 DNA: TGCGCCAGCAGCCCCTTTGGGACAGGGGTAGGATCTTACTATGGCTACACCTTC. Its translation: CASSPFGTGVGSYYGYTF.

The V and J genes are TRBV14 and TRBJ2-1; 12 bases are a match to TRBD2. The CDR3 is 17 amino acids. Trimming cost V 0 bases and J 12 bases; bases outside gene matches: 12. Germline-derived CDR1 and CDR2 are SGHDN and FVKESK. CDR3: CASSQESLAGGPRVQFF. CDR3 nucleotide sequence: TGTGCCAGCAGCCAAGAGAGTCTAGCGGGGGGGCCTAGGGTGCAGTTCTTC.

The chain employs TRBV30 and TRBJ1-4; TRBD1 agrees at 10 bases. Germline V gives CDR1 GTSNPN, CDR2 SVGIG (reference sequence). J lost 10 bases, V lost 1 base, and 6 bases had no gene match. This CDR3 contains 14 residues. The DNA of the CDR3 is TGTGCCTGGAGTGCCGGGACAGGGGCGGGAAAACTGTTTTTT. Translating it yields CAWSAGTGAGKLFF.

This chain connects TRBV5-1 to TRBJ2-2; maybe TRBD1 (5 bases). Germline values: CDR1 SGHRS, CDR2 YFSETQ. Trimming removed 0 bases at V and 5 bases at J, with 8 bases between. This CDR3 comprises 14 residues. The CDR3 nucleotides read TGCGCCAGCAGCTTGGGACAGCATACCGGGGAGCTGTTTTTT. It encodes CASSLGQHTGELFF. Full variable domain (missing parts from reference TRBV5-1 and TRBJ2-2): KAGVTQTPRYLIKTRGQQVTLSCSPISGHRSVSWYQQTPGQGLQFLFEYFSETQRNKGNFPGRFSGRQFSNSRSEMNVSTLELGDSALYLCASSLGQHTGELFFGEGSRLTVL.

The chain uses TRBV7-9 and TRBJ1-1, with TRBD1 identical over 8 bases. The V gene's germline CDR1 is SEHNR and CDR2 FQNEAQ (reference sequence). V lost 5 bases and J lost 6; bases outside the gene matches: 11. The CDR3 runs to 15 residues. CDR3 amino acids: CASSPGTGAYAEAFF. The DNA of the CDR3 is TGTGCCAGCAGCCCGGGGACAGGCGCGTACGCTGAAGCTTTCTTT.

This rearrangement joins TRBV5-1 to TRBJ1-2; D is undetermined. The germline CDR1 and CDR2 sequences are SGHRS and YFSETQ. CDR3 length equals 14 residues. The V gene lost 0 bases and the J gene lost 3 bases, with 9 bases spanning the gap. In DNA form, the CDR3 reads TGCGCCAGCAGCTTGGGGTCGCACGACTATGGCTACACCTTC. This codes for CASSLGSHDYGYTF.

The chain joins TRBV18 to TRBJ2-1; D not resolved. V was pared by 2 bases and J by 8 bases, with 10 bases between. The CDR3 length is 13 residues. Germline CDR1 and CDR2: KGHSH and LQKENI. This CDR3 is CASSPGRPHEQFF. In nucleotides, the CDR3 is TGTGCCAGCTCACCAGGACGGCCCCATGAGCAGTTCTTC.

V and J are TRBV5-1 and TRBJ2-3; the D gene is possibly TRBD2 (6 bases). V was trimmed by 3 bases and J by 0 bases, leaving 23 bases between them. The CDR3 totals 19 residues. Germline V lookup: CDR1 SGHRS, CDR2 YFSETQ. CDR3: CASSYYTSIAQASTDTQYF. The CDR3 DNA is TGCGCCAGCAGCTATTACACTAGCATCGCGCAGGCTAGCACAGATACGCAGTATTTT.

The chain couples TRBV7-8 to TRBJ2-7; TRBD1 aligns across 11 bases. Germline values: CDR1 SGHVS, CDR2 FQNEAQ. The CDR3 totals 16 residues. J gave up 7 bases and V 1 base, and 9 bases lay outside the gene matches. The CDR3 sequence: CASSLGIGQGAREQYF. The CDR3, as DNA: TGTGCCAGCAGCTTAGGCATCGGACAGGGGGCTCGGGAGCAGTACTTC.

This rearrangement joins TRBV7-9 to TRBJ2-1; 10 bases align to TRBD2. Trimming took 2 bases from V and 2 from J; bases not matched to a gene: 6. Germline values: CDR1 SEHNR, CDR2 FQNEAQ (reference sequence). This CDR3 has 17 residues. Written as DNA, the CDR3 is TGTGCCAGCAGCTTAAAGAGCGGGGGGGATACCTACAATGAGCAGTTCTTC. Translating gives CASSLKSGGDTYNEQFF. The complete variable domain, with remaining parts taken from reference TRBV7-9 and TRBJ2-1, reads DTGVSQNPRHKITKRGQNVTFRCDPISEHNRLYWYRQTLGQGPEFLTYFQNEAQLEKSRLLSDRFSAERPKGSFSTLEIQRTEQGDSAMYLCASSLKSGGDTYNEQFFGPGTRLTVL.

J is TRBJ1-5 and V is TRBV5-6; TRBD1 matches 7 bases. V shed 3 bases and J 0 bases; nucleotides not matched to a gene: 6. CDR3 length: 16 residues. Germline V CDR1 and CDR2: SGHDT, YYEEEE. CDR3 DNA: TGTGCCAGCAGCTATTTTACAGGGGCTAGCAATCAGCCCCAGCATTTT. It encodes CASSYFTGASNQPQHF.

This sequence joins TRBV7-2 and TRBJ1-4, with D perhaps TRBD1 (5 bases). CDR1 is SGHTA, CDR2 FQGNSA, per germline. The length of the CDR3 is 18 residues. V was cut by 3 bases and J by 7 bases, with 24 bases left in between. The CDR3 DNA reads TGTGCCAGCAGCTTTCTGCAAATTCCAGGGATTGTTGGTGAAAAACTGTTTTTT. This codes for CASSFLQIPGIVGEKLFF.

The chain uses TRBV2 and TRBJ1-2; a weak D match, TRBD1 (5 bases). The germline gives CDR1 SNHLY, CDR2 FYNNEI. V lost 1 base and J 0 bases, leaving 12 bases between the germline ends. The CDR3 consists of 16 residues. CDR3 amino acids: CASSEETTASNYGYTF. CDR3 in DNA: TGTGCCAGCAGTGAAGAGACGACAGCCTCTAACTATGGCTACACCTTC.